This is a list of T cell receptor beta chains from one sample in a study of T-cell memory formation after mild COVID-19. Each CDR3 protein is one row after TCRdb ran MiXCR on the 5' RACE reads. The sample lists 140,000 to 150,000 distinct CDR3 sequences; 25% were seen once. The specimen was PBMCs or a T cell subset sorted from them (not recorded which). These receptors were obtained from an adult woman who had mild COVID-19 (a few samples of this study predate the infection). Cell type and time point are not known. Each CDR3 is given with its conserved first and last residue. A D gene is named only where the DNA matches it firmly. Clone size is not always given. Where it is, it says once, few, many or a class for expanded clones.

J | D | V | size | CDR3 | DNA
TRBJ1-1 | - | TRBV9 | - | CASSVSGQFNTEAFF | TGTGCCAGCAGCGTATCGGGGCAGTTTAACACTGAAGCTTTCTTT
TRBJ2-5 | - | TRBV2 | - | CASSEKMLASRETQYF | TGTGCCAGCAGTGAAAAAATGTTAGCGTCGAGAGAGACCCAGTACTTC
TRBJ2-1 | - | TRBV4-3 | many | CASSQDLAGTYNEQFF | TGCGCCAGCAGCCAAGATCTTGCGGGGACCTACAATGAGCAGTTCTTC
TRBJ2-3 | - | TRBV12-3/TRBV12-4 | - | CASKPLRGAEDTQYF | TGTGCCAGCAAACCCCTTCGGGGGGCCGAAGATACGCAGTATTTT
TRBJ2-1 | TRBD1 | TRBV7-9 | few | CASSLGQGVLYNEQFF | TGTGCCAGCAGCTTAGGTCAGGGGGTTTTATACAATGAGCAGTTCTTC
TRBJ1-1 | - | TRBV30 | - | CAWRAQGTAFF | TGTGCCTGGAGAGCCCAGGGGACGGCTTTCTTT
TRBJ2-7 | - | TRBV6-5 | - | CASTMTADPYEQYF | TGTGCCAGCACCATGACAGCCGATCCCTACGAGCAGTACTTC
TRBJ2-2 | - | TRBV27 | few | CASWGATGELFF | TGTGCCAGCTGGGGGGCAACCGGGGAGCTGTTTTTT
TRBJ2-3 | - | TRBV4-1 | - | CASSRGTPADTQYF | TGCGCCAGCAGCCGCGGGACCCCGGCGGATACGCAGTATTTT
TRBJ1-1 | - | TRBV7-9 | - | CASSLVGGFTEAFF | TGTGCCAGCAGCTTAGTCGGGGGGTTCACTGAAGCTTTCTTT
TRBJ1-1 | TRBD1 | TRBV6-1 | few | CASSEAGQGALDTEAFF | TGTGCCAGCAGTGAAGCGGGACAGGGGGCGTTGGACACTGAAGCTTTCTTT
TRBJ2-1 | - | TRBV12-3/TRBV12-4 | - | CASTLGQVGLYNEQFF | TGTGCCAGCACCCTGGGCCAGGTGGGCCTATACAATGAGCAGTTCTTC
TRBJ2-7 | - | TRBV20-1 | few | CSAREPGGWLGQYF | TGCAGTGCTAGAGAGCCCGGAGGGTGGTTAGGGCAGTACTTC